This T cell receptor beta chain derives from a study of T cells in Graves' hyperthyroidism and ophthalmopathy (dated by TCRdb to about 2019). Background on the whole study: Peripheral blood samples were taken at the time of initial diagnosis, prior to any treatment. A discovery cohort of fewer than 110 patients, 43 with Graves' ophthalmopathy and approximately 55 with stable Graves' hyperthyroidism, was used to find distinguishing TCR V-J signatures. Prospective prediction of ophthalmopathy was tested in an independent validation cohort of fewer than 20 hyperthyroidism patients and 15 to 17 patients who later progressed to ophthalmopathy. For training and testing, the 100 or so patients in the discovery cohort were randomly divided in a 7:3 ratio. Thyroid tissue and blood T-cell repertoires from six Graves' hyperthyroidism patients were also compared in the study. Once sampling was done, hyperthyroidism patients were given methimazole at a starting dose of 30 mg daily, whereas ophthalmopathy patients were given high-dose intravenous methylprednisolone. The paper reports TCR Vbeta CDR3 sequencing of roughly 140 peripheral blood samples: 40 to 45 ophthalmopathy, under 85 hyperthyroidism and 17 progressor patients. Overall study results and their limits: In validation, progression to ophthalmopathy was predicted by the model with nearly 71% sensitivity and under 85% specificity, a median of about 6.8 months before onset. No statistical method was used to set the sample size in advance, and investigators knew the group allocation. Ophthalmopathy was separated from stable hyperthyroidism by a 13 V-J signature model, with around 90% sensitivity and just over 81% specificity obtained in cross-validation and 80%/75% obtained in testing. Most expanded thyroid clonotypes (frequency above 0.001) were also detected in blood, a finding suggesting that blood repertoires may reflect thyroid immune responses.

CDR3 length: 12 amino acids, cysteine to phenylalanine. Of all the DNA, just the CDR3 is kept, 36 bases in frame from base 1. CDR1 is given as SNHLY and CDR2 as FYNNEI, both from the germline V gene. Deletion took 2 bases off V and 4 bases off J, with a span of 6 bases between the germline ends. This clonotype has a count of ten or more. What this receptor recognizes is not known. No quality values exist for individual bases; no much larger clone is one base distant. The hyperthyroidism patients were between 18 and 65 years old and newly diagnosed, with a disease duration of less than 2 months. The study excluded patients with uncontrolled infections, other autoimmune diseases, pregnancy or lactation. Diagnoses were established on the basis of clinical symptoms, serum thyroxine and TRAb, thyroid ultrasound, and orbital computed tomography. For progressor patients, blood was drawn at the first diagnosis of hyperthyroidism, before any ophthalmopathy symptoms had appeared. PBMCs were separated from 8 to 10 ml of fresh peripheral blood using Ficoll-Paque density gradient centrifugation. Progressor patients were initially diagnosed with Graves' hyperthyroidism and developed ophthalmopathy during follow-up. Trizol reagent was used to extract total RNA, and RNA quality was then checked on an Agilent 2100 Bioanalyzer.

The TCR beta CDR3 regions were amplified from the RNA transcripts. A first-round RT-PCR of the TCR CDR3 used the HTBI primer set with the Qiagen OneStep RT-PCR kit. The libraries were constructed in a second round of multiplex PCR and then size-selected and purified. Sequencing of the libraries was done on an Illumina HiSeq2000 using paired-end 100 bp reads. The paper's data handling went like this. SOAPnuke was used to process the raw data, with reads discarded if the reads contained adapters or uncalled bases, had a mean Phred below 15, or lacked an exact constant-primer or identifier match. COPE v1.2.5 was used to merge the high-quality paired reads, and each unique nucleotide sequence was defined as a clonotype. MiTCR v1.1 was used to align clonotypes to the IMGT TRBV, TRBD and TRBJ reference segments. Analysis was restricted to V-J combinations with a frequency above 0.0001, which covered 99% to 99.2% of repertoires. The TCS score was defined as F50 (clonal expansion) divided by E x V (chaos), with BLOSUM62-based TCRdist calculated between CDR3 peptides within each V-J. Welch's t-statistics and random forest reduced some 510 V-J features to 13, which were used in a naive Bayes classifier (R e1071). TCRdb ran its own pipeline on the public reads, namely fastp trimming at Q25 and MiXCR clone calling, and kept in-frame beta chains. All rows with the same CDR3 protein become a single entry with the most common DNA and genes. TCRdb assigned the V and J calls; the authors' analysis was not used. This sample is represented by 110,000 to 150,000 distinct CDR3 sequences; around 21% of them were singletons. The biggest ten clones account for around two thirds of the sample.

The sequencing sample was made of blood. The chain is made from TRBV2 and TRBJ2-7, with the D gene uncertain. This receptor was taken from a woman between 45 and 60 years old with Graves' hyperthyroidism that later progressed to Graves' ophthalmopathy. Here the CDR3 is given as CASSELAYEQYF. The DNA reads TGTGCCAGCAGTGAATTGGCGTACGAGCAGTACTTC. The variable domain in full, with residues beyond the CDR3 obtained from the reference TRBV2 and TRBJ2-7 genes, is EPEVTQTPSHQVTQMGQEVILRCVPISNHLYFYWYRQILGQKVEFLVSFYNNEISEKSEIFDDQFSVERPDGSNFTLKIRSTKLEDSAMYFCASSELAYEQYFGPGTRLTVT.